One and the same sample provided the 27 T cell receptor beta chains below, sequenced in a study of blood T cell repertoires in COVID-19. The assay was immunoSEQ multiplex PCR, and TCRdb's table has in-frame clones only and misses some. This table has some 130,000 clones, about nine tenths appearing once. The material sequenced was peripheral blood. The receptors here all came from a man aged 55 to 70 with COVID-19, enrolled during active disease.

The CDR3 coding sequence is TGTGCCAGCAGCCAGATGACAGGTGGGGGGCCCCAGCATTTT. This translates into CASSQMTGGGPQHF. The chain joins TRBV3-1 (or the pseudogene TRBV3-2) to TRBJ1-5, with TRBD1 as a possible D gene (6 bases). Germline V gives CDR1 LGHDT, CDR2 YNNKEL (reference sequence). The CDR3 has 14 residues. V was shortened by 3 bases and J by 9 bases, with 15 bases between the two germline ends.

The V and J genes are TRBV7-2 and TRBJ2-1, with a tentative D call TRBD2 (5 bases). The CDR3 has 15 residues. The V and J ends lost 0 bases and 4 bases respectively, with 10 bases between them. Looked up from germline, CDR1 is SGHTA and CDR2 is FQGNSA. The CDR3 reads CASSLALGVYNEQFF. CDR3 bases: TGTGCCAGCAGCTTAGCGCTCGGGGTATACAATGAGCAGTTCTTC.

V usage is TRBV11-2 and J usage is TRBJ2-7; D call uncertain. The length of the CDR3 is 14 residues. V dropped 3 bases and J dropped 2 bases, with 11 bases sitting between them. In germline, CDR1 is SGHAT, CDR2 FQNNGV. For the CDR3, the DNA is TGTGCCAGCAGCTTCCAGGCTGGCCCCTACGAGCAGTACTTC. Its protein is CASSFQAGPYEQYF.

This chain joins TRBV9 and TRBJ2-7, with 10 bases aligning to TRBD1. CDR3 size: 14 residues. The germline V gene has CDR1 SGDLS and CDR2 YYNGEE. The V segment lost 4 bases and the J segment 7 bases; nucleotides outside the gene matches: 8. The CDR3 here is CASSSRTGQGEQYF. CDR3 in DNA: TGTGCCAGCAGCTCAAGGACGGGACAGGGGGAGCAGTACTTC.

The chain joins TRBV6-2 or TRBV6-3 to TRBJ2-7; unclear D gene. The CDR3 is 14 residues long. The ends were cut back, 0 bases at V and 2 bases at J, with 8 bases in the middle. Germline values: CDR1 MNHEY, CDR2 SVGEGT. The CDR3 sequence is CASSYSYGAYEQYF. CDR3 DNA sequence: TGTGCCAGCAGTTACTCGTACGGAGCCTACGAGCAGTACTTC.

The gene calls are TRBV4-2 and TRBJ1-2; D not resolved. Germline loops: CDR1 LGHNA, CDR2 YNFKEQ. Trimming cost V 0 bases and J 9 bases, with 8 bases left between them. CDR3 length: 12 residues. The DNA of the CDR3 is TGTGCCAGCAGCCAAGATGGGGAGAGCTACACCTTC. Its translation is CASSQDGESYTF.

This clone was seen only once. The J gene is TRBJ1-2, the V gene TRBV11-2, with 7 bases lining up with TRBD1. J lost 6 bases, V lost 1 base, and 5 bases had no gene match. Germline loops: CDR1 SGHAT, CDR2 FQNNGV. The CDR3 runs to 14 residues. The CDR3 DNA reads TGTGCCAGCAGCTTAGCTGGGACAGCTGATGGCTACACCTTC. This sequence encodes CASSLAGTADGYTF.

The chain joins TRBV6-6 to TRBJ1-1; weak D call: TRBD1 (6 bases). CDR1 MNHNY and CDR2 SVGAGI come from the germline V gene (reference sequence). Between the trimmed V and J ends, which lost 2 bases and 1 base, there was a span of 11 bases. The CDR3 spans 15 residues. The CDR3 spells CASSYPGHKNTEAFF. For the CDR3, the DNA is TGTGCCAGCAGTTACCCGGGACACAAGAACACTGAAGCTTTCTTT.

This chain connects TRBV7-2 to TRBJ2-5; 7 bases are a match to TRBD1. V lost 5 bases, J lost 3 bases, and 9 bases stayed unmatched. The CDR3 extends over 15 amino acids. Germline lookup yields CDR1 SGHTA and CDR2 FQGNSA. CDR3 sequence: CASSPPSTGEETQYF. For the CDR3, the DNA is TGTGCCAGCAGCCCACCTTCTACAGGGGAAGAGACCCAGTACTTC.

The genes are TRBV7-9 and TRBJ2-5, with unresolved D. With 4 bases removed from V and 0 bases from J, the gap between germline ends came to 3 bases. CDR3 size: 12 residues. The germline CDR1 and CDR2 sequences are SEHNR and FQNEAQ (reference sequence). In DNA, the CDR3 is TGTGCCAGCAGCTCGGACCAAGAGACCCAGTACTTC. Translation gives CASSSDQETQYF.

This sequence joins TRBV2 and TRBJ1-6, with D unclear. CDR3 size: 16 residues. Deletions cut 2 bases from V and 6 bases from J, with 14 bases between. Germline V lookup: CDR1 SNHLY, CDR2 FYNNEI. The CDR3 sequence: CASSETPARRNSPLHF. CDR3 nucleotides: TGTGCCAGCAGTGAAACCCCGGCCAGGCGTAATTCACCCCTCCACTTT. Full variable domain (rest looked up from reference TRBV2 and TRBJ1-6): EPEVTQTPSHQVTQMGQEVILRCVPISNHLYFYWYRQILGQKVEFLVSFYNNEISEKSEIFDDQFSVERPDGSNFTLKIRSTKLEDSAMYFCASSETPARRNSPLHFGNGTRLTVT.

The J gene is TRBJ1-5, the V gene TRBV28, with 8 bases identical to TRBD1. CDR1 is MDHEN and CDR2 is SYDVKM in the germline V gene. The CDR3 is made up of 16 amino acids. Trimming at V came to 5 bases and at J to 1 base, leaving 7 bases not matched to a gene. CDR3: CASSPWTGNSNQPQHF. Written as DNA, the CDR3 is TGTGCCAGCAGTCCGTGGACAGGGAACAGCAATCAGCCCCAGCATTTT.

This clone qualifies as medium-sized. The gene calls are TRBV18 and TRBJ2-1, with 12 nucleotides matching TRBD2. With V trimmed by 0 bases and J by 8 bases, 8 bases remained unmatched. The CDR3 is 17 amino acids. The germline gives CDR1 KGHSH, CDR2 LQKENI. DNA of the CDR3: TGTGCCAGCTCACCACCGGGACTAGCGGGCGTCCCGGATGAGCAGTTCTTC. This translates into CASSPPGLAGVPDEQFF. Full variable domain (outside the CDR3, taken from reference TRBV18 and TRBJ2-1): NAGVMQNPRHLVRRRGQEARLRCSPMKGHSHVYWYRQLPEEGLKFMVYLQKENIIDESGMPKERFSAEFPKEGPSILRIQQVVRGDSAAYFCASSPPGLAGVPDEQFFGPGTRLTVL.

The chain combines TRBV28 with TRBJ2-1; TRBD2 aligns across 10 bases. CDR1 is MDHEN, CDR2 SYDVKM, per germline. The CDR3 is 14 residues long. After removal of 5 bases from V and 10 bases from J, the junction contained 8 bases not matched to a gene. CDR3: CASSPGLADWEQFF. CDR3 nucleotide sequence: TGTGCCAGCAGTCCCGGACTAGCGGACTGGGAGCAGTTCTTC.

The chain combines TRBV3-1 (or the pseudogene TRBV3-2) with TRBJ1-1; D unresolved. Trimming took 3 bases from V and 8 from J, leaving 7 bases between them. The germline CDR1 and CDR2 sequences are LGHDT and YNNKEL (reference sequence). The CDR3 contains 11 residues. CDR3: CASSHSEEAFF. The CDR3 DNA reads TGTGCCAGCAGCCATTCGGAGGAAGCTTTCTTT.

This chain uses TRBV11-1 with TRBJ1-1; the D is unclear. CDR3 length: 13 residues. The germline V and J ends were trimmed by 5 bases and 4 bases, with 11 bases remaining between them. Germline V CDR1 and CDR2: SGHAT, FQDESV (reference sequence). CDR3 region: CASSLRRRTEAFF. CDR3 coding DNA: TGTGCCAGCAGCCTCAGGCGTCGCACTGAAGCTTTCTTT. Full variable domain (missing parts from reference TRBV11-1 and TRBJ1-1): EAEVAQSPRYKITEKSQAVAFWCDPISGHATLYWYRQILGQGPELLVQFQDESVVDDSQLPKDRFSAERLKGVDSTLKIQPAELGDSAMYLCASSLRRRTEAFFGQGTRLTVV.

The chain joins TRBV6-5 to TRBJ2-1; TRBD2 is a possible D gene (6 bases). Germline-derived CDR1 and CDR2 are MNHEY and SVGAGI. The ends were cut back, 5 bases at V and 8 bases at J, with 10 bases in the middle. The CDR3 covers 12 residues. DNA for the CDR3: TGTGCCAGCAGTCCTCGACTAGATGAGCAGTTCTTC. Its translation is CASSPRLDEQFF.

This CDR3 reads CATGGGTDTQYF. The CDR3 region has the DNA TGTGCCACCGGGGGGGGCACAGATACGCAGTATTTT. J is TRBJ2-3 and V is TRBV7-9, with TRBD2 identical over 8 bases. J was trimmed by 1 base and V by 10 bases; bases with no gene match: 1. The CDR3 is 12 amino acids. The germline gives CDR1 SEHNR, CDR2 FQNEAQ (reference sequence).

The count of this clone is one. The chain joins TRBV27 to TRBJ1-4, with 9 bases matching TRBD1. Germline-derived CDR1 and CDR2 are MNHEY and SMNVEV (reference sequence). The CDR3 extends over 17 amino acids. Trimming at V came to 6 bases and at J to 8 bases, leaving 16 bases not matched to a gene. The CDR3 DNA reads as TGTGCCAGCAGCCGAAAGGGTGCGGGACAGGGTGGAGAAAAACTGTTTTTT. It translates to CASSRKGAGQGGEKLFF.

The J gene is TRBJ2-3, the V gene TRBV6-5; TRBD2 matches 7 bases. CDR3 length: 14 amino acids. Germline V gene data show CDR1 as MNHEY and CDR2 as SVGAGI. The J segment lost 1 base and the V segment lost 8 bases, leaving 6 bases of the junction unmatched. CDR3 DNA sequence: TGTGCCAGCGCCGGACTAGTAGGCACAGATACGCAGTATTTT. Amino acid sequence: CASAGLVGTDTQYF.

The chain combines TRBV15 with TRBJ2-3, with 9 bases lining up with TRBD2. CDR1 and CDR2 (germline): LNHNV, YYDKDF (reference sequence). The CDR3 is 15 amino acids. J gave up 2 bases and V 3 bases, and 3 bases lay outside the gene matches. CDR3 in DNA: TGTGCCACCAGCAGGTCTAGCGGGAACACAGATACGCAGTATTTT. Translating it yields CATSRSSGNTDTQYF.

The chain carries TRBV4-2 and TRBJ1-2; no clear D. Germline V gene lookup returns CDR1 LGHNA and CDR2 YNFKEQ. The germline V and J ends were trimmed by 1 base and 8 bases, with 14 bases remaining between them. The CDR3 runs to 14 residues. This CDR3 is CASSQANGLRGYTF. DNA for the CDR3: TGTGCCAGCAGCCAAGCGAATGGGCTTAGAGGCTACACCTTC.

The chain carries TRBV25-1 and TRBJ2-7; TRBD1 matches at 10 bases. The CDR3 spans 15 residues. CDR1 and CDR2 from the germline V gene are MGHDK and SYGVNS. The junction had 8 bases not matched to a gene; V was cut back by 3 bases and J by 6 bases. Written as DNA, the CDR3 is TGTGCCAGCAGTGACCGGACAGGGGGTTCGGGCGAGCAGTACTTC. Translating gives CASSDRTGGSGEQYF.

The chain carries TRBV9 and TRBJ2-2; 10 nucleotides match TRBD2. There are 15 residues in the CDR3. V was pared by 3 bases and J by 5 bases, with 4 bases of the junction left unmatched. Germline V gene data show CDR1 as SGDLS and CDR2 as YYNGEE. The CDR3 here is CASSELAGNTGELFF. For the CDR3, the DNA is TGTGCCAGCAGCGAACTAGCGGGAAATACCGGGGAGCTGTTTTTT.

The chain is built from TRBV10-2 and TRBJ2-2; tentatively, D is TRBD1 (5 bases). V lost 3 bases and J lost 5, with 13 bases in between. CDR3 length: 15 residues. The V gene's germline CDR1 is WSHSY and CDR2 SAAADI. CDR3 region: CASSEGRAWTGELFF. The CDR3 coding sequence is TGCGCCAGCAGTGAAGGCAGGGCCTGGACCGGGGAGCTGTTTTTT.

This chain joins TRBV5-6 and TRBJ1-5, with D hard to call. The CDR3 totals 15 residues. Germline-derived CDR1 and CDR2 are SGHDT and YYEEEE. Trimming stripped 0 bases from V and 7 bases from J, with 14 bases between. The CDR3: CASSLGYGEGQPQHF. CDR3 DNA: TGTGCCAGCAGCTTGGGTTATGGGGAGGGACAGCCCCAGCATTTT.

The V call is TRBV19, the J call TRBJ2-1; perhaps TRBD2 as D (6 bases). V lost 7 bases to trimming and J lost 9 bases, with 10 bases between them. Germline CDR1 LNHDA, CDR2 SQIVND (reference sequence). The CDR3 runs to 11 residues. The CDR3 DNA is TGTGCCAGTAAAACTAGCAGTGAGCAGTTCTTC. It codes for CASKTSSEQFF. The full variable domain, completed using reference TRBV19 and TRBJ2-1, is DGGITQSPKYLFRKEGQNVTLSCEQNLNHDAMYWYRQDPGQGLRLIYYSQIVNDFQKGDIAEGYSVSREKKESFPLTVTSAQKNPTAFYLCASKTSSEQFFGPGTRLTVL.